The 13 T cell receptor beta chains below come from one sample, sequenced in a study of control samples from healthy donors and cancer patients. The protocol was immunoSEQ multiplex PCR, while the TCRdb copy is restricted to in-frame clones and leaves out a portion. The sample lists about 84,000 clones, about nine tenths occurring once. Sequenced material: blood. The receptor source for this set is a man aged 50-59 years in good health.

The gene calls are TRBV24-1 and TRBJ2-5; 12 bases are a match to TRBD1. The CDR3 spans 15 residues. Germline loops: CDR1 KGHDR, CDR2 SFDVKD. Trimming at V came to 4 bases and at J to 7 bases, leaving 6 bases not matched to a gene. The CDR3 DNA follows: TGTGCCACCAGTGACCCGGGACAGGGGGCTCGGACCCAGTACTTC. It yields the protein CATSDPGQGARTQYF.

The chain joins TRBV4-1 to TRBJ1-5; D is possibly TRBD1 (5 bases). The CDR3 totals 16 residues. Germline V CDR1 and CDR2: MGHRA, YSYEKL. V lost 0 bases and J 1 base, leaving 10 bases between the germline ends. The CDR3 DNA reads TGCGCCAGCAGCCAAGAAATTTGGGGGAGCAATCAGCCCCAGCATTTT. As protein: CASSQEIWGSNQPQHF.

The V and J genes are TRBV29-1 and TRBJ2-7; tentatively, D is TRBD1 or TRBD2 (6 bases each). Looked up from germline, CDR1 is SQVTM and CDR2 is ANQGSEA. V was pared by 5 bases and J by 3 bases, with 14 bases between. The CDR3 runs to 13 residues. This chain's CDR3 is CSVRQVGGYEQYF. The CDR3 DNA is TGCAGCGTTCGACAGGTGGGAGGCTACGAGCAGTACTTC.

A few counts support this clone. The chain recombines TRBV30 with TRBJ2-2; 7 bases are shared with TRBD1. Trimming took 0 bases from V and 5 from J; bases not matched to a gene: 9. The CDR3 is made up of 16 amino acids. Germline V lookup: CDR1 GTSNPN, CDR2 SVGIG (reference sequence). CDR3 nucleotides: TGTGCCTGGAGTGTACGAAGAATGACAGGGACCGGGGAGCTGTTTTTT. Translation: CAWSVRRMTGTGELFF.

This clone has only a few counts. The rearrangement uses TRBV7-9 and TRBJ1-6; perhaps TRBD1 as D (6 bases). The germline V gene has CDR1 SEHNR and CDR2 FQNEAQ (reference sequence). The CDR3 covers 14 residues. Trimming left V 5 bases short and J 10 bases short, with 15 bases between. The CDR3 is CASSRGSGASPLHF. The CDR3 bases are TGTGCCAGCAGCCGCGGTTCAGGGGCCTCACCCCTCCACTTT. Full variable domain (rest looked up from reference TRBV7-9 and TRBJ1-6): DTGVSQNPRHKITKRGQNVTFRCDPISEHNRLYWYRQTLGQGPEFLTYFQNEAQLEKSRLLSDRFSAERPKGSFSTLEIQRTEQGDSAMYLCASSRGSGASPLHFGNGTRLTVT.

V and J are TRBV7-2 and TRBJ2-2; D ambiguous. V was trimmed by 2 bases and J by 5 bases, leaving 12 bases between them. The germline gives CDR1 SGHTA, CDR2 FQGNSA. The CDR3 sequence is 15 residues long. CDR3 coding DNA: TGTGCCAGCAGCTTAATCGGGTCGGGTACCGGGGAGCTGTTTTTT. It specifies CASSLIGSGTGELFF.

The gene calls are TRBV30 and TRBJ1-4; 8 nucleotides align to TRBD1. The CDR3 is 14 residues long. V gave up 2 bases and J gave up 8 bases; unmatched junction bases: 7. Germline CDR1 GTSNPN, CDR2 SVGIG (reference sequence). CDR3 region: CAWSKDRGKEKLFF. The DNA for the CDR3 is TGTGCCTGGAGTAAAGACAGGGGAAAGGAAAAACTGTTTTTT.

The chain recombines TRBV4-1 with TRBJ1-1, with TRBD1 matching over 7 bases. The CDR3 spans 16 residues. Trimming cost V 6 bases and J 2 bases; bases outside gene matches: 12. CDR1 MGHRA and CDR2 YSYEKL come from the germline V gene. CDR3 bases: TGCGCCAGCAGGGCGCGGGAGGGGGCGAGCAACACTGAAGCTTTCTTT. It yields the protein CASRAREGASNTEAFF.

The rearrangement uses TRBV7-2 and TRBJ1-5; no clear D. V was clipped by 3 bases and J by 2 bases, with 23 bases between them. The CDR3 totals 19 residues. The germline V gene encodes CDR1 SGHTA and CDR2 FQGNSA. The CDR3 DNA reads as TGTGCCAGCAGCTTCGACCCCCGTTTTGGCGGTAGGCGCAATCAGCCCCAGCATTTT. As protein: CASSFDPRFGGRRNQPQHF.

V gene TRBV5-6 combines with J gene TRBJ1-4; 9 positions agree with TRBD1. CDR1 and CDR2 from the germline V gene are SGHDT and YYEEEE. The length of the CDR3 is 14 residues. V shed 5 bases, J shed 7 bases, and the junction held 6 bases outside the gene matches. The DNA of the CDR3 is TGTGCCAGCAGGCCCGGGACAGGGACTGAAAAACTGTTTTTT. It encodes CASRPGTGTEKLFF.

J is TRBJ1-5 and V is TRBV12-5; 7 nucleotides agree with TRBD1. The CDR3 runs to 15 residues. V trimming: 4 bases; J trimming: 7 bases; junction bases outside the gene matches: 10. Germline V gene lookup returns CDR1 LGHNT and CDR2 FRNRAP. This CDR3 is CASGWSTGRGQPQHF. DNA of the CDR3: TGTGCTAGTGGTTGGTCGACAGGGAGGGGACAGCCCCAGCATTTT.

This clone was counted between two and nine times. CDR3 in DNA: TGTGCCAGCAGCCCCCCAAATTTTCAGGGGCGCATGGCGCAGTATTTT. Its protein product is CASSPPNFQGRMAQYF. V and J are TRBV7-2 and TRBJ2-3; possibly TRBD1 for D (6 bases). V lost 5 bases and J lost 10, with 25 bases in between. The CDR3 is 16 residues long. Germline CDR1 and CDR2: SGHTA and FQGNSA. The full variable domain, completed using reference TRBV7-2 and TRBJ2-3, is GAGVSQSPSNKVTEKGKDVELRCDPISGHTALYWYRQSLGQGLEFLIYFQGNSAPDKSGLPSDRFSAERTGGSVSTLTIQRTQQEDSAVYLCASSPPNFQGRMAQYFGPGTRLTVL.

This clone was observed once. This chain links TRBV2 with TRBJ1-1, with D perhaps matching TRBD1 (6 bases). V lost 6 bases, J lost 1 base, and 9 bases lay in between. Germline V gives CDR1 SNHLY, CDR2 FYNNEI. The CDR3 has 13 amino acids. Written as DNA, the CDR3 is TGTGCCAGCAGGGGAGGGGGGAACACTGAAGCTTTCTTT. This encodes CASRGGGNTEAFF.